One and the same sample provided the 10 T cell receptor beta chains below, sequenced in a study of blood T cell repertoires in COVID-19. The assay was immunoSEQ multiplex PCR, and TCRdb's table has in-frame clones only and misses some. The repertoire holds fewer than 120,000 clones, approximately 85% seen once, with approximately 16% in the top ten. The sequenced sample was peripheral blood. The receptor source for this set is a woman aged 55-70 years with acute or convalescent COVID-19.

The chain joins TRBV28 to TRBJ1-6; 9 positions agree with TRBD1. The CDR3 sequence is 15 residues long. V dropped 8 bases and J dropped 8; count of bases not matched to a gene: 10. Germline CDR1 is MDHEN and CDR2 is SYDVKM. This CDR3 reads CASGDRDRVYSPLHF. As DNA, the CDR3 is TGTGCCAGCGGCGACCGGGACAGGGTTTATTCACCCCTCCACTTT.

This clone was found once. The rearrangement joins TRBV29-1 to TRBJ1-1, with 7 bases identical to TRBD1. The germline CDR1 and CDR2 sequences are SQVTM and ANQGSEA. This CDR3 has 13 amino acids. The trim removed 2 bases at V and 5 bases at J, leaving 5 bases unmatched. The chain's CDR3 is CSVERQGVTEAFF. The DNA for the CDR3 is TGCAGCGTTGAAAGGCAGGGGGTAACTGAAGCTTTCTTT.

The genes are TRBV12-5 and TRBJ1-3, with D unclear. Germline V gives CDR1 LGHNT, CDR2 FRNRAP. This CDR3 contains 15 residues. Trimming cost V 3 bases and J 0 bases, with 9 bases left between them. In DNA form, the CDR3 reads TGTGCTAGTGGTTTCGGTGACTCCTCTGGAAACACCATATATTTT. It encodes CASGFGDSSGNTIYF.

The genes are TRBV19 and TRBJ1-4; D is undetermined. This CDR3 has 17 amino acids. Trimming cost V 7 bases and J 0 bases, with 18 bases left between them. Germline assignment: CDR1 LNHDA and CDR2 SQIVND (reference sequence). Here the CDR3 reads CASTTAGRKATNEKLFF. Here the CDR3 DNA reads TGTGCCAGTACCACCGCCGGGAGGAAGGCAACTAATGAAAAACTGTTTTTT.

The chain links TRBV2 to TRBJ1-4, with D perhaps matching TRBD1 (6 bases). The CDR3 sequence is 15 residues long. The V gene's germline CDR1 is SNHLY and CDR2 FYNNEI. Trimming took off 1 base at V and 3 bases at J, with 9 bases between the two ends. The CDR3 reads CASSEVRGPNEKLFF. DNA for the CDR3: TGTGCCAGCAGTGAAGTCAGGGGCCCTAATGAAAAACTGTTTTTT.

The V call is TRBV7-6, the J call TRBJ2-1, with a weak D call TRBD2 (6 bases). The ends were cut back, 1 base at V and 1 base at J, with 17 bases in the middle. Germline CDR1 is SGHVS and CDR2 is FNYEAQ. CDR3 length equals 18 residues. The CDR3 DNA follows: TGTGCCAGCAGCTTAGTAGGGTGGGGAGGAGGATCCTACAATGAGCAGTTCTTC. Translating it yields CASSLVGWGGGSYNEQFF.

This chain uses TRBV7-9 with TRBJ1-2; 11 bases are a match to TRBD1. V lost 7 bases, J lost 8 bases, and 9 bases stayed unmatched. The CDR3 runs 14 residues. Germline CDR1 SEHNR, CDR2 FQNEAQ (reference sequence). CDR3 residues: CASNTGTGGWGYTF. Here the CDR3 DNA reads TGTGCCAGCAACACCGGGACAGGGGGTTGGGGCTACACCTTC.

The genes are TRBV7-2 and TRBJ2-5; 12 nucleotides match TRBD2. Germline lookup yields CDR1 SGHTA and CDR2 FQGNSA. The J segment lost 5 bases and the V segment lost 1 base, leaving 5 bases of the junction unmatched. This CDR3 has 16 residues. The CDR3 coding sequence is TGTGCCAGCAGCTTAGAGCCTAGCGGGGGGGGCGAGACCCAGTACTTC. Residues: CASSLEPSGGGETQYF. Supplemented by reference TRBV7-2 and TRBJ2-5, the full variable domain reads GAGVSQSPSNKVTEKGKDVELRCDPISGHTALYWYRQSLGQGLEFLIYFQGNSAPDKSGLPSDRFSAERTGGSVSTLTIQRTQQEDSAVYLCASSLEPSGGGETQYFGPGTRLLVL.

This chain uses TRBV29-1 with TRBJ2-5, with a weak D call TRBD1 (6 bases). Germline CDR1 and CDR2: SQVTM and ANQGSEA. There are 12 residues in the CDR3. Deletions cut 6 bases from V and 4 bases from J, with 12 bases between. The CDR3 nucleotides read TGCAGCGTCCAGGGGACCGGAGAGACCCAGTACTTC. It specifies CSVQGTGETQYF. The full variable domain, in which reference TRBV29-1 and TRBJ2-5 provide the parts outside the CDR3, is SAVISQKPSRDICQRGTSLTIQCQVDSQVTMMFWYRQQPGQSLTLIATANQGSEATYESGFVIDKFPISRPNLTFSTLTVSNMSPEDSSIYLCSVQGTGETQYFGPGTRLLVL.

The chain joins TRBV6-2 or TRBV6-3 to TRBJ2-2; a possible D gene is TRBD1 (5 bases). This CDR3 region has 14 residues. The germline V gene has CDR1 MNHEY and CDR2 SVGEGT. V lost 6 bases and J 4 bases, leaving 12 bases between the germline ends. The DNA of the CDR3 is TGTGCCAGCAGCTTCTTTAGGGGCACCGGGGAGCTGTTTTTT. Its translation: CASSFFRGTGELFF.